This T cell receptor (beta chain) was recovered during a study of CD8+ T cells in alopecia areata (dated by TCRdb to the late 2010s). In terms of the full investigation: Treated patients were enrolled in an open-label pilot trial of oral tofacitinib, 5 to 10 mg twice daily, for moderate-to-severe alopecia areata. Scalp clonality was compared among normal scalp (n=4), patchy alopecia areata scalp (n=8), and alopecia totalis/universalis scalp (n=8). TCRbeta CDR3 regions were amplified by immunoSEQ multiplex PCR with 35 Vbeta forward and 13 Jbeta reverse primers. RNA came from the PAXgene miRNA kit for fixed scalp, the miRNeasy kit for PBMCs, and the RNeasy kit for mouse skin. Tofacitinib was administered for 6 to 18 months, and 6 months of follow-up off drug were then conducted to assess delayed response and recurrence. Patients on tofacitinib were biopsied at baseline and after 4 and 24 weeks of treatment, and several of the patients also had a later scalp biopsy. Human TCRbeta sequencing covered scalp tissue and sorted CD4+ and CD8+ peripheral blood T cells from patchy and totalis/universalis alopecia areata patients and healthy controls. In both human patients and the C3H/HeJ mouse model, the study applied high-throughput TCRbeta sequencing to look at T cell clonal expansion in alopecia areata.

This clone was seen a single time. What this receptor recognizes is not known. Per-base quality was not reported, and no clone a single base away is much larger than it. Libraries came from the immunoSEQ multiplex PCR assay. RNA was extracted from all samples and reverse transcribed into cDNA, which served as template for TCR sequencing. SuperScript III was used for first-strand cDNA synthesis, primed with a 2:1 mix of oligo-dT and random hexamers. A synthetic immune receptor repertoire was used to measure amplification bias, and any remaining bias was corrected computationally. The published analysis was carried out like this. After raw reads were preprocessed to remove errors, the CDR3 was defined following IMGT conventions as running from the conserved cysteine to phenylalanine. To get clonality, Shannon entropy was normalized by log2 of the number of productive unique TCRs and the result was subtracted from 1. Whether scalp clones were CD4 or CD8 was inferred by matching scalp TCRbeta sequences against CD4 and CD8 repertoires sorted from blood. The table comes from immuneACCESS by way of TCRdb, which keeps in-frame sequences with V and J called. Part of the clones is missing from these tables; in studies checked, under half for an unresolved V gene and the rest for unknown reasons. Clonal size and the V and J genes are those of that table, whereas D and trimming came from the DNA. In all, the sample holds about 130,000 clones, and 58% of those were seen once. The top ten clonotypes cover less than 5.5% of the sample.

V is cut by 0 bases and J by 1 base, and the space between the germline ends is 4 bases. The CDR3 runs 13 amino acids, cysteine and phenylalanine included. Of the read, only the CDR3 DNA is kept; its 39 bases are in frame from base 1. Reading the germline V gene (reference sequence) gives CDR1 SEHNR and CDR2 FQNEAQ. Beyond this particular receptor, the publication reports: Compared with mice, TCR sequences shared between patients were less clear, possibly partly because of HLA diversity across the patient population. Resident alphabeta T cells in normal human skin are also sequenced, complicating scalp TCR repertoire analysis, unlike mouse skin dominated by gammadelta T cells. Compared with normal scalp, lesional scalp had higher clonality and more expanded CD8+ clones, particularly in alopecia totalis/universalis, a pattern that suggests antigenic drive.

The sample's time point label, in plain terms: baseline before oral tofacitinib. Lesional scalp punch biopsies and peripheral blood were collected from alopecia areata patients. PBMCs were isolated by density centrifugation and stained for CD3, CD4 and CD8, after which CD4+ and CD8+ T cells were sorted on a FACSAria. The sequences come from CD4+ T cells sorted from blood, collected at week 0. The clonotype comes from a human donor with alopecia areata. The V gene is TRBV7-9 and the J gene is TRBJ2-7; the D gene assignment is ambiguous. The sequenced DNA: TGTGCCAGCAGCTTAGCGACGTCCTACGAGCAGTACTTC. This encodes CASSLATSYEQYF. This CDR3, with the reference TRBV7-9 and TRBJ2-7 proteins standing in past its ends, gives the full variable domain DTGVSQNPRHKITKRGQNVTFRCDPISEHNRLYWYRQTLGQGPEFLTYFQNEAQLEKSRLLSDRFSAERPKGSFSTLEIQRTEQGDSAMYLCASSLATSYEQYFGPGTRLTVT.